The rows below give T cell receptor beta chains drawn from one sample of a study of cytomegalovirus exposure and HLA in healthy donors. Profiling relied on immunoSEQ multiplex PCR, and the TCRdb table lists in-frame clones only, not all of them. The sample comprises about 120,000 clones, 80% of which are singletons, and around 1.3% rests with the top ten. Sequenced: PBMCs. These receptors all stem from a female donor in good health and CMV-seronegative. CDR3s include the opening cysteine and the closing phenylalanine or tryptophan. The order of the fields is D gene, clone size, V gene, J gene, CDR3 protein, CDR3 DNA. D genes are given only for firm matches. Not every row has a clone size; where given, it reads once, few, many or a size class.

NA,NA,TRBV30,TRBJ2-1,CAWSFLRNEQFF,TGTGCCTGGAGTTTCCTTCGCAATGAGCAGTTCTTC
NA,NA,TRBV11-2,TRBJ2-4,CASGEEGQAKNIQYF,TGTGCCAGCGGGGAGGAGGGGCAAGCCAAAAACATTCAGTACTTC
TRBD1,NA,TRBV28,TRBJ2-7,CASSSPDRAHYEQYF,TGTGCCAGCAGTTCCCCGGACAGGGCTCACTACGAGCAGTACTTC
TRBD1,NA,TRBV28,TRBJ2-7,CASSDPGQGGHEQYF,TGTGCCAGCAGTGACCCGGGACAGGGGGGCCACGAGCAGTACTTC
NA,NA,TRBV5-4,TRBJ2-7,CASSRGGGRTAYEQYF,TGTGCCAGCAGCCGTGGTGGGGGTAGGACAGCCTACGAGCAGTACTTC
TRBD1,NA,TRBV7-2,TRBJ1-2,CASSPGPGTGVGYTF,TGTGCCAGCAGCCCTGGACCCGGGACAGGGGTTGGTTACACCTTC
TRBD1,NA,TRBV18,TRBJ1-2,CASSRDRADYGYTF,TGTGCCAGCTCCCGGGACAGGGCGGACTATGGCTACACCTTC
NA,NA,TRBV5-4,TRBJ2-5,CASSLGAWLGGGQETQYF,TGTGCCAGCAGCTTGGGGGCGTGGCTGGGAGGAGGTCAAGAGACCCAGTACTTC
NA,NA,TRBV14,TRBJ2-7,CASSQGYEQYF,TGTGCCAGCAGCCAAGGTTACGAGCAGTACTTC
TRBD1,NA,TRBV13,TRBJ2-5,CASSQRGQGIQETQYF,TGTGCCAGCAGCCAGAGGGGACAGGGAATCCAAGAGACCCAGTACTTC
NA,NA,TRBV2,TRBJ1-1,CASYRDTNTEAFF,TGTGCCAGTTACAGGGACACGAACACTGAAGCTTTCTTT
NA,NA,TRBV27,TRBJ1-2,CASSPGAGNYGYTF,TGTGCCAGCAGTCCAGGCGCAGGGAACTATGGCTACACCTTC
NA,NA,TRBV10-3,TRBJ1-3,CAVRQDASGNTIYF,TGTGCCGTTAGACAGGACGCCTCTGGAAACACCATATATTTT
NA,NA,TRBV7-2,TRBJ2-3,CASSPNLLSTDTQYF,TGTGCCAGCAGCCCTAACCTTCTTAGCACAGATACGCAGTATTTT
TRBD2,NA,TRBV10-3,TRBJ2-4,CAIRAGTSGGNSQYF,TGTGCCATCAGGGCCGGGACTAGCGGGGGGAACAGTCAGTACTTC
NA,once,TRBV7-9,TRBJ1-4,CASSPDVGGSFLNEKLFF,TGTGCCAGCAGCCCGGACGTTGGGGGGTCTTTCCTTAATGAAAAACTGTTTTTT
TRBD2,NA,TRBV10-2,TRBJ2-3,CASSESPSGDTDTQYF,TGCGCCAGCAGTGAGTCGCCTAGCGGGGACACAGATACGCAGTATTTT
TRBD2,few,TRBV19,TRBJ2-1,CASSVGLASEQFF,TGTGCCAGTAGTGTGGGACTAGCTAGTGAGCAGTTCTTC
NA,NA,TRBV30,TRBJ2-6,CAVRVAGANGLTF,TGTGCCGTCAGGGTTGCTGGGGCCAACGGCCTGACTTTC
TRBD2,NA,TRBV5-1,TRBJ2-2,CASSLMAFGAGVNTGELFF,TGCGCCAGCAGCTTGATGGCTTTCGGGGCGGGGGTTAACACCGGGGAGCTGTTTTTT
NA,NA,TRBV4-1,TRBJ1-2,CASSQDGGGGYTF,TGCGCCAGCAGCCAAGATGGAGGCGGTGGCTACACCTTC
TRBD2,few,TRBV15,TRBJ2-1,CATSTAGEYNEQFF,TGTGCCACCAGCACAGCGGGGGAATACAATGAGCAGTTCTTC
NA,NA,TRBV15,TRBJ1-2,CATSRAVRGTNYGYTF,TGTGCCACCAGCAGAGCCGTCAGGGGAACTAACTATGGCTACACCTTC
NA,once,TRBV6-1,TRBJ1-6,CASSSTGRDYSPLHF,TGTGCCAGCAGCTCGACGGGAAGAGACTATTCACCCCTCCACTTT
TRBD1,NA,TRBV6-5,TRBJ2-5,CASSYSNRDRQETQYF,TGTGCCAGCAGTTACTCGAACCGGGACAGGCAAGAGACCCAGTACTTC
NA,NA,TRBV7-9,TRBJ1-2,CASSLGRADGYTF,TGTGCCAGCAGCTTAGGCAGGGCGGACGGCTACACCTTC